This note documents a single TCR beta chain sequence. This record belongs to a study of blood T cell repertoires in COVID-19. Whole-study context: T cells, B-cell-depleted T cells, or PBMCs supplied cDNA or gDNA.

This CDR3 has 15 amino acids. Germline V lookup: CDR1 MNHNS, CDR2 SASEGT. Trimming took off 2 bases at V and 1 base at J, with 12 bases between the two ends. This table comes from immunoSEQ multiplex PCR, and its TCRdb copy is limited to in-frame clones, with some not included. Of about 210,000 clones listed, 75% to 90% were seen once; the top ten hold 1.2%. This TCR derives from a young man who had recovered from COVID-19. The specimen was PBMCs or T cells enriched from blood (not recorded which). This rearrangement joins TRBV6-1 to TRBJ2-7; maybe TRBD2 (5 bases). The CDR3, as DNA: TGTGCCAGCAGTGAATCTGGCAGGACTTCCTACGAGCAGTACTTC. Protein: CASSESGRTSYEQYF.